The subject of this entry is one TCR beta chain. Its antigen is unidentified. The data stem from a study of chemoradiotherapy in HPV16-positive cancers. Study in general: A couple of HPV16-positive patients' cells yielded candidate HPV-specific clones and common motifs.

Here immunoSEQ multiplex PCR was the method, and the copy in TCRdb shows in-frame clones only, minus some. The repertoire holds tens of thousands of clones, with about 80% as singletons. The germline CDR1 and CDR2 sequences are SEHNR and FQNEAQ (reference sequence). Trimming left V 2 bases short and J 4 bases short, with 14 bases between. The CDR3 length is 15 residues. Regarding the study as a whole: During treatment, candidate HPV-specific clones and E7-related motifs expanded in tumor. HPV-responsive T-cell expansion during chemoradiotherapy was linked to improved recurrence-free survival in HPV16-positive patients.

The source was blood, collected from a patient who underwent chemoradiotherapy. This chain connects TRBV7-9 to TRBJ1-2; a possible D gene is TRBD1 (5 bases). The receptor was isolated from a human donor with HPV-associated anogenital cancer. CDR3 residues: CASSLRGDRSYGYTF. Here the CDR3 DNA reads TGTGCCAGCAGCTTAAGGGGTGACAGATCCTATGGCTACACCTTC.